This TCR beta chain comes out of a study of cytomegalovirus exposure and HLA in healthy donors. Study results and caveats: Cytomegalovirus status was reportedly diagnosed by the classifier with high sensitivity and specificity. A few CMV-associated chains were confirmed in vitro to be specific for CMV antigens. Subsequent analysis of the approximately 110 validation repertoires found a tendency for first-cohort TCR clusters to co-occur.

Germline V gene sequence: CDR1 SGDLS, CDR2 YYNGEE. CDR3 length equals 16 residues. Trimming left V 5 bases short and J 0 bases short, with 15 bases between. The donors were part of the validation cohort of roughly 110 subjects. That cohort was separate from the first cohort, which comprised 500 to 700 subjects. In its sample, this clone was seen a few times. Its antigen is undetermined. The assay was immunoSEQ multiplex PCR, and TCRdb's table has in-frame clones only and misses some. This table has 100,000 to 150,000 clones, around 86% appearing once. J is TRBJ2-1 and V is TRBV9; a weak D match, TRBD2 (6 bases). The sequenced sample consisted of PBMCs. This sequence originates from a woman aged 18-29 years in good health and CMV-seronegative. CDR3 bases: TGTGCCAGCAGGGGAGCGGGCCTCCCCTCCTACAATGAGCAGTTCTTC. This codes for CASRGAGLPSYNEQFF.